Shown below are 24 T cell receptor beta chains from a single sample sequenced in a study of control samples from healthy donors and cancer patients. The table came from immunoSEQ multiplex PCR; TCRdb's copy has only in-frame clones and leaves some out. The sample includes about 130,000 clones, around 90% seen only once; the top ten take about 2.7%. The sequencing input was blood. The receptors were sampled from a man aged 35 to 55 in good health.

The chain couples TRBV6-6 to TRBJ1-1; a possible D gene is TRBD1 (5 bases). The germline V and J ends were trimmed by 6 bases and 4 bases, with 15 bases remaining between them. CDR3 length: 14 amino acids. Looked up from germline, CDR1 is MNHNY and CDR2 is SVGAGI (reference sequence). Written as DNA, the CDR3 is TGTGCCAGCAGCCAGGGCCACTCGGGCACTGAAGCTTTCTTT. This translates into CASSQGHSGTEAFF.

The chain carries TRBV10-3 and TRBJ2-6, with D unclear. V was trimmed by 5 bases and J by 2 bases, leaving 4 bases between them. CDR3 length equals 13 residues. Germline-derived CDR1 and CDR2 are ENHRY and SYGVKD. The CDR3 protein is CAISLAGANVLTF. CDR3 in DNA: TGTGCCATCAGTTTAGCTGGGGCCAACGTCCTGACTTTC.

The chain recombines TRBV5-4 with TRBJ1-1; D remains ambiguous. Trimming removed 0 bases at V and 2 bases at J, with 5 bases between. Germline CDR1 is SGHNT and CDR2 is YYREEE (reference sequence). The CDR3 runs 13 residues. In DNA, the CDR3 is TGTGCCAGCAGCTTGGTGGTAAACACTGAAGCTTTCTTT. Encoded protein: CASSLVVNTEAFF.

The rearrangement joins TRBV5-4 to TRBJ2-5; 14 bases line up with TRBD2. J lost 2 bases, V lost 4 bases, and 10 bases had no gene match. Germline V CDR1 and CDR2: SGHNT, YYREEE (reference sequence). The CDR3 contains 18 residues. The DNA for the CDR3 is TGTGCCAGCAGCACATCAGGACTAGCGGGGGGAGGGCAAGAGACCCAGTACTTC. Translation: CASSTSGLAGGGQETQYF.

This chain connects TRBV27 to TRBJ1-1; 10 bases match TRBD1. This CDR3 is built from 15 residues. The J segment lost 5 bases and the V segment lost 8 bases, leaving 11 bases of the junction unmatched. The germline V gene has CDR1 MNHEY and CDR2 SMNVEV (reference sequence). The CDR3 loop is CASSAGQGGRTEAFF. The CDR3 DNA reads as TGTGCCAGCTCCGCTGGACAGGGGGGGAGAACTGAAGCTTTCTTT.

The rearrangement uses TRBV7-8 and TRBJ1-2, with D uncertain. In germline, CDR1 is SGHVS, CDR2 FQNEAQ. This CDR3 has 13 amino acids. Trimming removed 1 base at V and 4 bases at J, with 7 bases between. The CDR3 nucleotides read TGTGCCAGCAGCTTAGGGGAGGGCTATGGCTACACCTTC. Translating it yields CASSLGEGYGYTF.

The chain uses TRBV6-2 or TRBV6-3 and TRBJ2-3; TRBD2 might be the D (8 bases). Germline V lookup: CDR1 MNHEY, CDR2 SVGEGT. The V end was cut by 2 bases, the J end by 0 bases, with 15 bases between. The length of the CDR3 is 17 residues. CDR3 residues: CASSYTPGGGSTDTQYF. CDR3 nucleotide sequence: TGTGCCAGCAGTTACACGCCGGGAGGGGGCAGCACAGATACGCAGTATTTT.

The genes are TRBV29-1 and TRBJ2-3; TRBD1 matches at 7 bases. The CDR3 extends over 12 amino acids. With 2 bases clipped from V and 4 bases from J, the junction kept 0 bases outside the gene matches. The V gene's germline CDR1 is SQVTM and CDR2 ANQGSEA. Here the CDR3 DNA reads TGCAGCGTTGAACAGGGGGCAGATACGCAGTATTTT. The encoded protein is CSVEQGADTQYF.

This chain joins TRBV4-1 and TRBJ2-3, with no clear D. Germline CDR1 reads MGHRA; CDR2 reads YSYEKL. The CDR3 length is 14 residues. V was pared by 2 bases and J by 3 bases, with 9 bases between. The CDR3 region is CASSQRAVTDTQYF. CDR3 nucleotides: TGCGCCAGCAGCCAAAGAGCCGTAACAGATACGCAGTATTTT.

The chain carries TRBV7-8 and TRBJ1-1; D is undetermined. CDR3 size: 14 residues. Germline values: CDR1 SGHVS, CDR2 FQNEAQ. Trimming removed 1 base at V and 7 bases at J, with 13 bases between. The CDR3 DNA sequence: TGTGCCAGCAGCTTAGAGTCGGCATTGGGTGAAGCTTTCTTT. Translated, it gives CASSLESALGEAFF.

This clone was recorded once. The chain recombines TRBV10-3 with TRBJ2-7, with 7 bases fitting TRBD2. The germline V gene encodes CDR1 ENHRY and CDR2 SYGVKD. The CDR3 is 13 residues long. The trim removed 6 bases at V and 1 base at J, leaving 3 bases unmatched. The CDR3 DNA reads as TGTGCCATCAGGGGCGGGGGTTCCTACGAGCAGTACTTC. Amino acids: CAIRGGGSYEQYF.

The CDR3 sequence is CASSPQGLSSGNTIYF. DNA of the CDR3: TGTGCCAGCTCACCACAGGGGCTGAGCTCTGGAAACACCATATATTTT. This rearrangement joins TRBV18 to TRBJ1-3; the D gene is possibly TRBD1 (5 bases). With 1 base removed from V and 0 bases from J, the gap between germline ends came to 10 bases. This CDR3 comprises 16 residues. The germline V gene has CDR1 KGHSH and CDR2 LQKENI.

This chain connects TRBV5-6 to TRBJ1-6; D is unclear. CDR1 and CDR2 from the germline V gene are SGHDT and YYEEEE. Trimming took off 4 bases at V and 10 bases at J, with 15 bases between the two ends. This CDR3 has 14 amino acids. CDR3 loop: CASSQGRSGSPLHF. CDR3 DNA sequence: TGTGCCAGCAGCCAAGGGAGGTCTGGGTCACCCCTCCACTTT.

The V call is TRBV5-4, the J call TRBJ1-3; D is unclear. V was cut by 5 bases and J by 0 bases, with 18 bases left in between. Per germline, CDR1 SGHNT and CDR2 YYREEE (reference sequence). The CDR3 totals 17 residues. CDR3 in amino acids: CASREDKGFDSGNTIYF. CDR3 DNA sequence: TGTGCCAGCAGGGAAGACAAAGGGTTTGACTCTGGAAACACCATATATTTT.

Here the CDR3 reads CASSLVGAGNQPQHF. The CDR3 coding sequence is TGTGCCAGCAGCTTAGTCGGGGCCGGGAATCAGCCCCAGCATTTT. The chain joins TRBV7-9 to TRBJ1-5, with TRBD1 as a possible D gene (5 bases). The ends were cut back, 1 base at V and 4 bases at J, with 11 bases in the middle. From germline, CDR1 is SEHNR and CDR2 FQNEAQ (reference sequence). CDR3 length: 15 amino acids. The full variable domain, completed using reference TRBV7-9 and TRBJ1-5, is DTGVSQNPRHKITKRGQNVTFRCDPISEHNRLYWYRQTLGQGPEFLTYFQNEAQLEKSRLLSDRFSAERPKGSFSTLEIQRTEQGDSAMYLCASSLVGAGNQPQHFGDGTRLSIL.

In its sample, this clone was seen once. V usage is TRBV6-5 and J usage is TRBJ2-3; the D gene is possibly TRBD2 (6 bases). The CDR3 has 13 residues. Germline assignment: CDR1 MNHEY and CDR2 SVGAGI. Trimming stripped 3 bases from V and 6 bases from J, with 10 bases between. The chain's CDR3 is CASSYLRGDTQYF. As DNA, the CDR3 is TGTGCCAGCAGTTATCTCCGGGGGGATACGCAGTATTTT.

J is TRBJ2-7 and V is TRBV13; weak D call: TRBD1 (7 bases). Germline V gene data show CDR1 as PRHDT and CDR2 as FYEKMQ (reference sequence). With 5 bases removed from V and 2 bases from J, the gap between germline ends came to 13 bases. The CDR3 has 14 amino acids. The CDR3 sequence is CASSPAGQPYEQYF. Here the CDR3 DNA reads TGTGCCAGCAGCCCTGCGGGACAGCCCTACGAGCAGTACTTC.

The chain is built from TRBV5-1 and TRBJ1-4; D is unresolved. This CDR3 is 15 amino acids long. Germline CDR1 SGHRS, CDR2 YFSETQ. Trimming took 0 bases from V and 4 from J, leaving 10 bases between them. The CDR3 reads CASSLVLGSNEKLFF. CDR3 sequence (DNA): TGCGCCAGCAGCTTGGTGTTGGGCAGTAATGAAAAACTGTTTTTT. Full variable domain (missing parts from reference TRBV5-1 and TRBJ1-4): KAGVTQTPRYLIKTRGQQVTLSCSPISGHRSVSWYQQTPGQGLQFLFEYFSETQRNKGNFPGRFSGRQFSNSRSEMNVSTLELGDSALYLCASSLVLGSNEKLFFGSGTQLSVL.

The CDR3 loop is CAWSVKGAEDTQYF. DNA of the CDR3: TGTGCCTGGAGTGTAAAGGGGGCCGAAGATACGCAGTATTTT. The V gene is TRBV30, the J gene TRBJ2-3; 7 nucleotides line up with TRBD1. The length of the CDR3 is 14 residues. Germline lookup yields CDR1 GTSNPN and CDR2 SVGIG (reference sequence). V shed 0 bases, J shed 5 bases, and the junction held 5 bases outside the gene matches.

This clone was found once. The chain couples TRBV27 to TRBJ2-7, with D maybe TRBD2 (5 bases). Trimming left V 7 bases short and J 2 bases short, with 12 bases between. Germline CDR1 is MNHEY and CDR2 is SMNVEV (reference sequence). CDR3 length equals 13 residues. The CDR3 DNA reads TGTGCCAGCATGTTGGTCGGGGCCTACGAGCAGTACTTC. Its protein product is CASMLVGAYEQYF.

The chain uses TRBV5-1 and TRBJ2-1; 7 bases agree with TRBD2. This CDR3 is built from 17 residues. Germline trimming cut 0 bases from V and 5 bases from J; bases unmatched to any gene: 11. Per the germline V gene, CDR1 is SGHRS and CDR2 is YFSETQ. The CDR3 DNA reads as TGCGCCAGCAGCTTGGGGGTTAGGGGAGCGGGGAACAATGAGCAGTTCTTC. This encodes CASSLGVRGAGNNEQFF.

On this clone itself: One end of the junction varies from germline; a read error may be responsible. The rearrangement links TRBV6-2 or TRBV6-3 to TRBJ2-3; 9 nucleotides line up with TRBD1. Germline CDR1 and CDR2: MNHEY and SVGEGT. CDR3 size: 14 residues. The CDR3 region is CASTYRGQTDTQYF. The CDR3 coding sequence is TGTGCCAGCACTTACAGGGGGCAGACAGATACGCAGTATTTT.

This chain uses TRBV29-1 with TRBJ1-1; D not resolved. This CDR3 comprises 14 residues. Germline V gene sequence: CDR1 SQVTM, CDR2 ANQGSEA. V was cut by 6 bases and J by 1 base, with 15 bases left in between. CDR3 loop: CSVTVRGRNTEAFF. The CDR3 DNA reads TGCAGCGTGACGGTCCGCGGTAGGAACACTGAAGCTTTCTTT.

The chain joins TRBV7-2 to TRBJ2-3; 9 positions agree with TRBD2. Per germline, CDR1 SGHTA and CDR2 FQGNSA. The CDR3 covers 14 residues. V was pared by 3 bases and J by 6 bases, with 4 bases of the junction left unmatched. The DNA of the CDR3 is TGTGCCAGCAGCTTTGCGGGGGGGCCCGATACGCAGTATTTT. It translates to CASSFAGGPDTQYF.